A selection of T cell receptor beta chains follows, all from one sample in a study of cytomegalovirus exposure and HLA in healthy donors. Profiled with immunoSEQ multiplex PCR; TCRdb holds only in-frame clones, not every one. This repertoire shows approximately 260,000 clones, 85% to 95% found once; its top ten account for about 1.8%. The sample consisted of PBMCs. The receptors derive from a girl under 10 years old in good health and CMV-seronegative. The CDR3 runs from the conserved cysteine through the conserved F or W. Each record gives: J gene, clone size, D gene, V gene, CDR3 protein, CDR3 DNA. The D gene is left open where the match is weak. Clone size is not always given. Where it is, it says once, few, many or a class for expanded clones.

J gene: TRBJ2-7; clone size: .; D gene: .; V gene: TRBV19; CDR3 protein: CASTLTVNSYEQYF; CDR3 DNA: TGTGCCAGTACCTTGACAGTAAACTCCTACGAGCAGTACTTC
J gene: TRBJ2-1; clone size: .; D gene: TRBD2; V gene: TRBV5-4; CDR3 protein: CASSFGAGGALGNEQFF; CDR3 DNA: TGTGCCAGCAGCTTTGGAGCGGGGGGGGCCCTCGGCAATGAGCAGTTCTTC
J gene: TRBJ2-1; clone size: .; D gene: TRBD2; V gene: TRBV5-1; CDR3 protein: CASSLAMGGGYNEQFF; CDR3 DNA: TGCGCCAGCAGCTTGGCCATGGGGGGGGGCTACAATGAGCAGTTCTTC
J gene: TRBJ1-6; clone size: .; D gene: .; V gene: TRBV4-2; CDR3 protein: CASSQAWTGSSYNSPLHF; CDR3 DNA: TGTGCCAGCAGCCAAGCCTGGACGGGAAGCTCCTATAATTCACCCCTCCACTTT
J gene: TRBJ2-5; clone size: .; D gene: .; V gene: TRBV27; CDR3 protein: CASSLRGYREETQYF; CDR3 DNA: TGTGCCAGCAGTTTAAGGGGTTACAGGGAGGAGACCCAGTACTTC
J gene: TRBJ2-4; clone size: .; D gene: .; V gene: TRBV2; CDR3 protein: CASSGHPIGSFGNIQYF; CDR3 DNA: TGTGCCAGCAGTGGTCACCCCATAGGTAGCTTCGGTAACATTCAGTACTTC
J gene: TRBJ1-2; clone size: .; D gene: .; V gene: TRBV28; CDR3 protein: CASSSEPVYYGYTF; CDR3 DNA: TGTGCCAGCAGTTCTGAGCCGGTTTACTATGGCTACACCTTC
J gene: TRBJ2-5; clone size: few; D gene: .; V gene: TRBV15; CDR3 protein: CATSLQGGYQETQYF; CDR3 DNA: TGTGCCACCAGCCTCCAGGGCGGTTACCAAGAGACCCAGTACTTC
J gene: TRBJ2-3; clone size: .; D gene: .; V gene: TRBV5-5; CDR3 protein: CASSSPTDTQYF; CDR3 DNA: TGTGCCAGCAGCTCTCCCACAGATACGCAGTATTTT
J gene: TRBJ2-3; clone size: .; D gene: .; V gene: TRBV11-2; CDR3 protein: CASSLGQSTDTQYF; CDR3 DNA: TGTGCCAGCAGCTTAGGGCAGTCCACAGATACGCAGTATTTT
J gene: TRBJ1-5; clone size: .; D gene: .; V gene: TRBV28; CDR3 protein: CASRPGYSNQPQHF; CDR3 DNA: TGTGCCAGCAGGCCGGGGTATAGCAATCAGCCCCAGCATTTT
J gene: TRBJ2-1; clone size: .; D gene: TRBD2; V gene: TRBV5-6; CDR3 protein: CASSRPSGGYNEQFF; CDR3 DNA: TGTGCCAGCAGCCGGCCTAGCGGGGGATACAATGAGCAGTTCTTC
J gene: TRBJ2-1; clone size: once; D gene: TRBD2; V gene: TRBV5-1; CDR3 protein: CASSLGLAGADEQFF; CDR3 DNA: TGCGCCAGCAGCTTGGGTCTAGCGGGAGCTGATGAGCAGTTCTTC
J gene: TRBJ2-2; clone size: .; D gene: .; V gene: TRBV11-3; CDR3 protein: CASSKGAGELFF; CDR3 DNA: TGTGCCAGCAGCAAAGGGGCAGGGGAGCTGTTTTTT
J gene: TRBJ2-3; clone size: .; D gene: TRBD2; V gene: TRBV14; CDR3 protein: CASSPPGLATDTQYF; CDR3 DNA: TGTGCCAGCAGCCCCCCCGGACTAGCGACAGATACGCAGTATTTT
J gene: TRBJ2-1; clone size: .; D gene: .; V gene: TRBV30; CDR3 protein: CAWSTGAGGNEQFF; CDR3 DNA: TGTGCCTGGAGTACAGGGGCGGGGGGCAATGAGCAGTTCTTC
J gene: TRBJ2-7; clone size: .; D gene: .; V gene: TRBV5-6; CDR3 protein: CASSLVDTYEQYF; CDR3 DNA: TGTGCCAGCAGCTTGGTAGATACCTACGAGCAGTACTTC
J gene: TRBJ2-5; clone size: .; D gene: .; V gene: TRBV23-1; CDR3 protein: CASSQSGSQETQYF; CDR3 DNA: TGCGCCAGCAGTCAATCGGGCAGCCAGGAGACCCAGTACTTC